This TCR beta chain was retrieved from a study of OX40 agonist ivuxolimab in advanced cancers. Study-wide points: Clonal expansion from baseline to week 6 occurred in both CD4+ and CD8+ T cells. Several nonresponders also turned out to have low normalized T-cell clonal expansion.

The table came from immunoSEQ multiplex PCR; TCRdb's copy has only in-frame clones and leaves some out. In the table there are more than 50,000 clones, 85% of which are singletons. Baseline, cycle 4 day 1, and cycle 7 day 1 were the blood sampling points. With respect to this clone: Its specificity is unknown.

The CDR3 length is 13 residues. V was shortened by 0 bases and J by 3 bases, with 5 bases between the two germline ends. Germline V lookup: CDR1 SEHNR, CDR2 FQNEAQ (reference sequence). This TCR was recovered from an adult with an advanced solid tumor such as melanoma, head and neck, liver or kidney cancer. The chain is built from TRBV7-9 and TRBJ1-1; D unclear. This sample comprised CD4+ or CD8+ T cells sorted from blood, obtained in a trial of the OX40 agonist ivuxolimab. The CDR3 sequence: CASSLAVDTEAFF. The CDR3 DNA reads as TGTGCCAGCAGCTTAGCAGTGGACACTGAAGCTTTCTTT.